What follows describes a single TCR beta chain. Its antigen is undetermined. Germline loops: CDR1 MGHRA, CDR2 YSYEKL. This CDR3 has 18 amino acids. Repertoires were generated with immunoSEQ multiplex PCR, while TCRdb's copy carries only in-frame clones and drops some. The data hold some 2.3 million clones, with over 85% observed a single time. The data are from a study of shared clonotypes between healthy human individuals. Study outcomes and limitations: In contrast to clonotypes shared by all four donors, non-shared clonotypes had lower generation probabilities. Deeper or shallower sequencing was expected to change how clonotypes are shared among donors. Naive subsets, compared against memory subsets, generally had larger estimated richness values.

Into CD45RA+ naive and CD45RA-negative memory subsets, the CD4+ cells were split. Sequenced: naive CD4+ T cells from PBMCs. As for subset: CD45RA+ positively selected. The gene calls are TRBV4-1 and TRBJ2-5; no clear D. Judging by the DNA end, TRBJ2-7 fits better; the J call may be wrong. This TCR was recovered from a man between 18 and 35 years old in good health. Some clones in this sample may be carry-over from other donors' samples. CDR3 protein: CASSQHPTPVQRTYEQYF. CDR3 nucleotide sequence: TGCGCCAGCAGCCAACATCCGACCCCCGTGCAAAGAACTTACGAGCAGTACTTC.